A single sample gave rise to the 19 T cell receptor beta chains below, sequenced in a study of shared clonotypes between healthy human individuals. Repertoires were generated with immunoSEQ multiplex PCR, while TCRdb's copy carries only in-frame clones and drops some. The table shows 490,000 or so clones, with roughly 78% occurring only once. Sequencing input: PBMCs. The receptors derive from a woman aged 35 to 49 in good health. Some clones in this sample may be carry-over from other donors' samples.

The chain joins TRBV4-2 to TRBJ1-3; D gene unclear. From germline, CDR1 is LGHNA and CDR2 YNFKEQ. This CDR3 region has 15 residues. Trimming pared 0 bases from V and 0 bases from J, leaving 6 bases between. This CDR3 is CASSQDETSGNTIYF. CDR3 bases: TGTGCCAGCAGCCAAGATGAGACCTCTGGAAACACCATATATTTT.

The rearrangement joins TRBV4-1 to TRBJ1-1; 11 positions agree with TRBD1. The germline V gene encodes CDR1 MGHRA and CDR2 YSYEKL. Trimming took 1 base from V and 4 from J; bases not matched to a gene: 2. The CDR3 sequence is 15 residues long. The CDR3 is CASSQADRGPTEAFF. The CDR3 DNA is TGCGCCAGCAGCCAAGCGGACAGGGGGCCCACTGAAGCTTTCTTT.

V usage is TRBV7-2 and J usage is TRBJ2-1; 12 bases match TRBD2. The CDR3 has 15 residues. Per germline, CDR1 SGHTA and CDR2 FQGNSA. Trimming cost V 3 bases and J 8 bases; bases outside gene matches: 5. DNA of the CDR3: TGTGCCAGCAGCTTCGTCCTAGCGGGAGGGTATGAGCAGTTCTTC. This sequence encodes CASSFVLAGGYEQFF.

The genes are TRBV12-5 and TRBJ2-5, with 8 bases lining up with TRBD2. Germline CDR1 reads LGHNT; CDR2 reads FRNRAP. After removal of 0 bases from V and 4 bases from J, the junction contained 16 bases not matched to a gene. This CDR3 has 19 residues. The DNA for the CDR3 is TGTGCTAGTGGTTTGGTACTCTCTAGCGGAAGCGGGGGTTTAGAGACCCAGTACTTC. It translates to CASGLVLSSGSGGLETQYF.

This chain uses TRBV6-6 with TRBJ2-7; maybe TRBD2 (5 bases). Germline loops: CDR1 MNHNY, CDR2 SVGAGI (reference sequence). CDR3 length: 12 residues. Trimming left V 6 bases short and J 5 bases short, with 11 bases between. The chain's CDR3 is CASSHGVNEQYF. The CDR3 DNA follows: TGTGCCAGCAGCCACGGGGTTAACGAGCAGTACTTC.

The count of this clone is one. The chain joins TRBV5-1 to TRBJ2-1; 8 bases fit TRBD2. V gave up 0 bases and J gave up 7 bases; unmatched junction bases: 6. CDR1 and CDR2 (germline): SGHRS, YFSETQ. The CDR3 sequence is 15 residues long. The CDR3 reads CASSLAWASGNEQFF. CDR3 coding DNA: TGCGCCAGCAGCTTGGCCTGGGCTAGCGGGAATGAGCAGTTCTTC.

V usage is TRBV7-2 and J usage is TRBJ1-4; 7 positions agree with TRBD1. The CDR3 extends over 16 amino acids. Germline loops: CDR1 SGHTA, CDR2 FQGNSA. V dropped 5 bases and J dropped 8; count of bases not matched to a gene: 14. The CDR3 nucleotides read TGTGCCAGCAGCCCGACGTCGACAGGGAAGGGGGAAAAACTGTTTTTT. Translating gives CASSPTSTGKGEKLFF.

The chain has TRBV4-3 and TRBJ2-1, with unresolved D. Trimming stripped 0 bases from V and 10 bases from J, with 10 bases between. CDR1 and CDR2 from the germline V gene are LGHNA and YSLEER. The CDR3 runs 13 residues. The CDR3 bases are TGCGCCAGCAGCCAAGATCGCCAAGGAGAGCAGTTCTTC. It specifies CASSQDRQGEQFF.

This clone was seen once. The DNA for the CDR3 is TGCGCCAGCAGCCAACCTAGCGGGAGAGTATATGAGCAGTTCTTC. It yields the protein CASSQPSGRVYEQFF. This chain uses TRBV4-1 with TRBJ2-1; 10 bases are shared with TRBD2. Germline lookup yields CDR1 MGHRA and CDR2 YSYEKL. The CDR3 runs 15 residues. After removal of 2 bases from V and 8 bases from J, the junction contained 6 bases not matched to a gene.

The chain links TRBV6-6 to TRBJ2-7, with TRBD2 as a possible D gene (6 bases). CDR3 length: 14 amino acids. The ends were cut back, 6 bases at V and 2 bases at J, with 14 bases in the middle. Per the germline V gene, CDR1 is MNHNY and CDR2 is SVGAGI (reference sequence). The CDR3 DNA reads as TGTGCCAGCAGGAAACTAGCTCCAACCTACGAGCAGTACTTC. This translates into CASRKLAPTYEQYF.

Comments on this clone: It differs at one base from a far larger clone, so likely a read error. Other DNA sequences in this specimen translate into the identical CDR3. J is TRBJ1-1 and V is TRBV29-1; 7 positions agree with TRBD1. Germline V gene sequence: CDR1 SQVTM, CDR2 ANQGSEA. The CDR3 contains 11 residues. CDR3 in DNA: TGTAGCGTGTCGCGACAGGGCGCAGCTTTCTTT. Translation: CSVSRQGAAFF.

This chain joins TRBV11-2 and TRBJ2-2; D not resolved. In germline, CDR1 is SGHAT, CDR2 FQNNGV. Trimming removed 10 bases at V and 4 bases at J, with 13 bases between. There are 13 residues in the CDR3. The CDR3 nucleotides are TGTGCCACTAGAGCGTCGGGCACCGGGGAGCTGTTTTTT. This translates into CATRASGTGELFF.

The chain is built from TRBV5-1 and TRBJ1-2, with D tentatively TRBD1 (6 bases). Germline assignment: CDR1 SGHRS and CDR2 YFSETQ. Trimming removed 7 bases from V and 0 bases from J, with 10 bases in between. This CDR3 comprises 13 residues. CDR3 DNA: TGCGCCAGCGGGGACACAACTAACTATGGCTACACCTTC. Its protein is CASGDTTNYGYTF.

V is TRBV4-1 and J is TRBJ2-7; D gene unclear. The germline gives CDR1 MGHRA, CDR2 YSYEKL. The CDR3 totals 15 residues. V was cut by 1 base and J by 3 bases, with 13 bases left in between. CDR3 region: CASSQGSSELYEQYF. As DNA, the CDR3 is TGCGCCAGCAGCCAAGGGAGCAGTGAGCTCTACGAGCAGTACTTC.

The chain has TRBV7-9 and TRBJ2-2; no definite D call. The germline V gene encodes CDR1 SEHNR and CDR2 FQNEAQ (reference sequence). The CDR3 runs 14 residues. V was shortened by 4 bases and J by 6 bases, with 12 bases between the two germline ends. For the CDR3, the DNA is TGTGCCAGCAGCTCCCTTGGGCACGCCGGGGAGCTGTTTTTT. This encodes CASSSLGHAGELFF.

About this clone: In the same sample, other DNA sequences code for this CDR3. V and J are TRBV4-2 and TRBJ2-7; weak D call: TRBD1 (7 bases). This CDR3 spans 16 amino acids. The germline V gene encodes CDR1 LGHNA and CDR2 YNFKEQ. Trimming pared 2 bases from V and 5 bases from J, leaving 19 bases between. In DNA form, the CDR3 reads TGTGCCAGCAGCCAAAGTCAGGGGGGAGTGGTCCACGAGCAGTACTTC. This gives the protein CASSQSQGGVVHEQYF.

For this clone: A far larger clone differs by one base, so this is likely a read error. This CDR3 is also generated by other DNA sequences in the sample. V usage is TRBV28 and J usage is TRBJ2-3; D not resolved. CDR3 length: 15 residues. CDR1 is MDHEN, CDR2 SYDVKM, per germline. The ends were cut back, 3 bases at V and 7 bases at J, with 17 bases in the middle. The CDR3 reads CASSFTAQVRNTQYF. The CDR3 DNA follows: TGTGCCAGCAGTTTTACGGCCCAAGTCCGTAATACGCAGTATTTT.

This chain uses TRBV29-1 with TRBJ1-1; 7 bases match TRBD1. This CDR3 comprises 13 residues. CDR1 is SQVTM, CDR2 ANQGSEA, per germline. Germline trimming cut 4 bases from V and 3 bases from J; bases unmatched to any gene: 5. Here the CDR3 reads CSVGTGSDTEAFF. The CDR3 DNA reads TGCAGCGTTGGGACAGGCTCGGACACTGAAGCTTTCTTT.

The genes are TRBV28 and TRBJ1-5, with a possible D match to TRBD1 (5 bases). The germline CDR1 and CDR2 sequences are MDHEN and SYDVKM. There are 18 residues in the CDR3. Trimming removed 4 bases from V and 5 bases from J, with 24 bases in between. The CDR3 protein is CASSSYPMTQGRDQPQHF. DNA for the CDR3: TGTGCCAGCAGTTCTTACCCGATGACCCAGGGTAGAGATCAGCCCCAGCATTTT.